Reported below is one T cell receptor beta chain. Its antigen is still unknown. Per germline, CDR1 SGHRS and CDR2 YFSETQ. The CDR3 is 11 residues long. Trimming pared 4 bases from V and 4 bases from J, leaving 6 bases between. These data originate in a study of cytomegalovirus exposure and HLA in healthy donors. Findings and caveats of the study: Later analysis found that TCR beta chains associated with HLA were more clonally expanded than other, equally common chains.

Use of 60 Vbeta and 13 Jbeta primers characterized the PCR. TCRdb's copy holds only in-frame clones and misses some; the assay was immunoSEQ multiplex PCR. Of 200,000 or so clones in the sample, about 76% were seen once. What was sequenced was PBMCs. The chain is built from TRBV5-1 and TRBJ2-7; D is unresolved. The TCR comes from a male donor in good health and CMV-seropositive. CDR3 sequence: CASSQAYEQYF. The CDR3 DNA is TGCGCCAGCAGCCAAGCGTACGAGCAGTACTTC. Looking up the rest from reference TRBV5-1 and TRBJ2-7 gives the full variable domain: KAGVTQTPRYLIKTRGQQVTLSCSPISGHRSVSWYQQTPGQGLQFLFEYFSETQRNKGNFPGRFSGRQFSNSRSEMNVSTLELGDSALYLCASSQAYEQYFGPGTRLTVT.